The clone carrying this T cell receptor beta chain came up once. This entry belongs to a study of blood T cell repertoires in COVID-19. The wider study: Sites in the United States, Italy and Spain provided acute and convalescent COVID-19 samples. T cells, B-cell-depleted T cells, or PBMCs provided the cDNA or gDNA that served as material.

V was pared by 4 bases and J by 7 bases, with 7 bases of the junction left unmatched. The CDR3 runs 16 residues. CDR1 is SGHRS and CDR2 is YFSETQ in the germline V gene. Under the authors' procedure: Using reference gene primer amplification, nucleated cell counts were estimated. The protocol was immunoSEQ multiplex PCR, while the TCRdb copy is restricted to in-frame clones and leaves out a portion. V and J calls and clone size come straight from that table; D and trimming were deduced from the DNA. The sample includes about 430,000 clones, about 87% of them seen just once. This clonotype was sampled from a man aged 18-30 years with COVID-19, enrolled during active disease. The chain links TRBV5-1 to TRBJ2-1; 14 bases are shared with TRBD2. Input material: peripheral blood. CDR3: CASSPGTSGGGNEQFF. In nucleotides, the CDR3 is TGCGCCAGCAGCCCAGGGACTAGCGGGGGAGGGAATGAGCAGTTCTTC.